Listed below are T cell receptor beta chains from one sample, sequenced in a study of T cell responses to AZD1222 COVID-19 vaccine. Clones were sequenced by immunoSEQ multiplex PCR, and TCRdb holds only the in-frame ones, with some missing. Among some 130,000 clones listed, 88% were seen once. Sample: peripheral blood, taken on day 0 of MenACWY control vaccination. Receptor source: an adult in good health. Both conserved end residues are part of each CDR3. The D gene is left open where the match is weak. Expanded clones get a size class; other rows say once, few or many, or leave the size out.

D	V	J	size	length	DNA	CDR3
.	TRBV2	TRBJ1-6	.	13	TGTGCCAGACAGGAGGCCTATAATTCACCCCTCCACTTT	CARQEAYNSPLHF
TRBD2	TRBV4-1	TRBJ2-3	.	17	TGCGCCAGCAGCCAGTTTGGACTAGCAGGTTGGGCAGATACGCAGTATTTT	CASSQFGLAGWADTQYF
.	TRBV19	TRBJ1-1	.	14	TGTGCCAGTCTGAAACAGGCGGGGGGCACTGAAGCTTTCTTT	CASLKQAGGTEAFF
TRBD1	TRBV27	TRBJ2-2	.	17	TGTGCCAGCAGTTTCAGCCGGACAGGAGAGGACACCGGGGAGCTGTTTTTT	CASSFSRTGEDTGELFF
.	TRBV5-1	TRBJ1-1	.	14	TGCGCCAGCAGCTCCGCAGGGTCGTGGGTTGAAGCTTTCTTT	CASSSAGSWVEAFF
.	TRBV19	TRBJ2-2	.	14	TGTGCCAGTAGTTCGATTGGGACAATCGGGGAGCTGTTTTTT	CASSSIGTIGELFF
.	TRBV30	TRBJ2-5	.	13	TGTGCCTGGAGTTTCGGGGAATCTCAGACCCAGTACTTC	CAWSFGESQTQYF
TRBD2	TRBV30	TRBJ2-3	.	17	TGTGCCTGGAGTGGCTACGGACTAGCGGGTCTCACAGATACGCAGTATTTT	CAWSGYGLAGLTDTQYF
.	TRBV2	TRBJ1-6	.	15	TGTGCCAGCAGTGATGCGGCAGGCCCTAATTCACCCCTCCACTTT	CASSDAAGPNSPLHF
TRBD2	TRBV7-3	TRBJ2-5	.	14	TGTGCCAGCAGCCCTAGCGGGGTCCAAGAGACCCAGTACTTC	CASSPSGVQETQYF
.	TRBV3-1/TRBV3-2	TRBJ1-4	.	14	TGTGCCAGCAGCCCCCAGGCGACTAATGAAAAACTGTTTTTT	CASSPQATNEKLFF
.	TRBV28	TRBJ2-6	.	14	TGTGCCAGCAAAGAGGGGCCTGGGGCCAACGTCCTGACTTTC	CASKEGPGANVLTF
TRBD2	TRBV2	TRBJ2-1	.	15	TGTGCCAGCAGTGAATCACTAGCGGCCTACAATGAGCAGTTCTTC	CASSESLAAYNEQFF
TRBD2	TRBV28	TRBJ2-3	hyperexpanded	19	TGTGCCAGCAGTGGGGGAACCAGCTCATGGACTAGCGGGAGAAATACGCAGTATTTT	CASSGGTSSWTSGRNTQYF
.	TRBV4-1	TRBJ2-7	once	14	TGCGCCAGCAGCCAAGATTTAGGAGGGTCCGAGCAGTACTTC	CASSQDLGGSEQYF
.	TRBV3-1/TRBV3-2	TRBJ1-4	.	19	TGTGCCAGCAGCCAAGATTCTGGACAGTTACCCCCGGCTAATGAAAAACTGTTTTTT	CASSQDSGQLPPANEKLFF
TRBD2	TRBV5-4	TRBJ2-1	.	16	TGTGCCAGCAGCTCGCGGCCCGGGACTACCTACAATGAGCAGTTCTTC	CASSSRPGTTYNEQFF
.	TRBV3-1/TRBV3-2	TRBJ1-6	.	14	TGTGCCAGCAGCCGGACAGTGTCAAGGTCACCCCTCCACTTT	CASSRTVSRSPLHF
TRBD1	TRBV27	TRBJ1-3	.	16	TGTGCCAGCAGTCCTCGGGACAGCCTCTCTGGAAACACCATATATTTT	CASSPRDSLSGNTIYF
TRBD2	TRBV10-2	TRBJ2-1	.	14	TGCGCCACTAATGGGGGGAGGGCCGTCGATGAGCAGTTCTTC	CATNGGRAVDEQFF
TRBD1	TRBV5-4	TRBJ2-7	.	15	TGTGCCAGCAGCCGTAAACGGGACAGAGCGAACGAGCAGTACTTC	CASSRKRDRANEQYF
.	TRBV3-1/TRBV3-2	TRBJ1-2	.	16	TGTGCCAGCAGCCAAGATCTAGTCGGGACAACAAGTGGCTACACCTTC	CASSQDLVGTTSGYTF
.	TRBV5-6	TRBJ1-2	.	15	TGTGCCAGCAGCTTGGGGGTTGTGGCCGGGTTTGGCTACACCTTC	CASSLGVVAGFGYTF
TRBD2	TRBV15	TRBJ2-3	.	16	TGTGCCACCAGCAGAGAGTTAGCGGGAGGCCGGGATACGCAGTATTTT	CATSRELAGGRDTQYF
TRBD2	TRBV6-2/TRBV6-3	TRBJ2-7	.	14	TGTGCCAGCAGTCCCGGGACTAGCATATACGAGCAGTACTTC	CASSPGTSIYEQYF
TRBD1	TRBV19	TRBJ2-7	.	13	TGTGCCAGTAGCCCCGGGACAGCCTACGAGCAGTACTTC	CASSPGTAYEQYF
.	TRBV21-1	TRBJ2-1	.	19	TGTGCCAGCAGCCTCCTGGCTAGCGGGACTGGATGCTCCTACAATGAGCAGTTCTTC	CASSLLASGTGCSYNEQFF
.	TRBV6-5	TRBJ1-2	.	11	TGTGCCAGACAGGGCGACTATGGCTACACCTTC	CARQGDYGYTF
.	TRBV7-9	TRBJ2-5	.	11	TGTGCCAGCAGCTTAAAAGAGACCCAGTACTTC	CASSLKETQYF
TRBD1	TRBV29-1	TRBJ2-7	few	12	TGCAGCGTGGGGACAGGGGCCTACGAGCAGTACTTC	CSVGTGAYEQYF
TRBD1	TRBV25-1	TRBJ1-6	few	14	TGTGCCAGCAGCGCCGGGACAGGGCATTCACCCCTCCACTTT	CASSAGTGHSPLHF
.	TRBV7-3	TRBJ2-2	.	14	TGTGCCAGCAGCTTAATAGCAGATACCGGGGAGCTGTTTTTT	CASSLIADTGELFF
.	TRBV27	TRBJ2-7	once	16	TGTGCCAGCAGTTTACAGTCCCCGGGGAATTCCTACGAGCAGTACTTC	CASSLQSPGNSYEQYF
.	TRBV27	TRBJ1-1	.	16	TGTGCCAGCAGTTTAGGAGGGACTAACATGAACACTGAAGCTTTCTTT	CASSLGGTNMNTEAFF
TRBD2	TRBV4-2	TRBJ2-7	.	17	TGTGCCAGCAGCCAGGCAAAGGGGCTAGCGGGGGCCTACGAGCAGTACTTC	CASSQAKGLAGAYEQYF